These T cell receptor beta chains were read from a single sample in a study of cytotoxic CD8 clonotypes in ibrutinib-treated CLL. This table comes from immunoSEQ multiplex PCR, and its TCRdb copy is limited to in-frame clones, with some not included. There are about 49,000 clones in the sample; roughly 50% occur only once, and over 25% lies in the top ten. The starting material was PBMCs, obtained after 12 months of ibrutinib treatment. Every receptor here comes from a human donor with chronic lymphocytic leukemia. Each CDR3 is given without its conserved first and last residue. D genes are given only for firm matches.

>-|TRBV5-1|TRBJ2-7
ASSLGLSEQY
>-|TRBV6-1|TRBJ1-1
ASSDSGIIEAF
>-|TRBV5-4|TRBJ2-4
ASSGSKNIQY
>TRBD1|TRBV6-1|TRBJ1-1
ASSEAGQGNTEAF
>-|TRBV5-1|TRBJ2-3
ASRRSQGSTDTQY
>TRBD2|TRBV5-1|TRBJ2-2
ASSKTSGSGTGELF
>-|TRBV7-9|TRBJ2-3
ASSLMGATDTQY
>TRBD1|TRBV29-1|TRBJ2-1
SVEGQGGNEQF
>-|TRBV29-1|TRBJ2-6
SVELSGANVLT
>-|TRBV7-8|TRBJ2-7
ASSLAGAGQRTSYEQY
>TRBD2|TRBV7-6|TRBJ2-1
ASSRLAGGASSYNEQF
>-|TRBV5-1|TRBJ1-1
ASSLGVDTEAF
>-|TRBV5-6|TRBJ2-7
ASSLFIGGMSYEQY
>-|TRBV5-1|TRBJ1-3
ASSLDRANTIY
>TRBD2|TRBV29-1|TRBJ2-7
SVIMASGSYEQY
>-|TRBV27|TRBJ2-6
ASSESGAGANVLT
>TRBD2|TRBV9|TRBJ2-1
ASSRKGLGGNEQF
>TRBD2|TRBV29-1|TRBJ2-3
SVNSGSTDTQY
>-|TRBV2|TRBJ2-7
ASSEQYFSYEQY
>-|TRBV30|TRBJ2-3
AWATWDSTDTQY
>TRBD1|TRBV19|TRBJ1-5
ASSKTGNQPQH
>-|TRBV18|TRBJ2-5
ASSPPDRSVETQY
>-|TRBV4-2|TRBJ1-4
ASSLSKQGGGEKLF
>TRBD2|TRBV4-1|TRBJ2-3
ASSQDPIAGVLDTQY
>-|TRBV5-5|TRBJ2-3
ASSIQLGDTQY
>-|TRBV27|TRBJ1-3
ASSPIPVGVYGNTIY
>TRBD1|TRBV9|TRBJ2-1
ASSGTTGGHNEQF
>-|TRBV11-3|TRBJ1-6
ASSARPGDNSPLH
>-|TRBV7-3|TRBJ1-2
ASSLNRDGDPYGYT
>-|TRBV11-3|TRBJ2-6
ASSLPGAGANVLT
>TRBD1|TRBV7-2|TRBJ1-2
ASSLLGQGYGYT
>-|TRBV19|TRBJ1-5
ASSIVAIHNQPQH
>-|TRBV7-1|TRBJ1-3
ASSLAGRGDSGNTIY
>TRBD1|TRBV5-1|TRBJ1-1
ASSLQGGITEAF
>-|TRBV18|TRBJ1-2
ASSDNGQFYGYT
>-|TRBV5-4|TRBJ2-7
ASSTQEGSYEQY
>-|TRBV10-2|TRBJ2-5
ASRRGETQY
>-|TRBV11-3|TRBJ2-3
ASTHPADTQY
>TRBD2|TRBV5-6|TRBJ2-1
ASSLGNSGRAYNEQF
>-|TRBV11-2|TRBJ2-1
ASSLTLGQPF
>TRBD1|TRBV28|TRBJ1-5
ASNLKDRFGQPQH
>-|TRBV28|TRBJ1-5
ASSPQGQPQH
>-|TRBV30|TRBJ2-7
AWSVISEQY
>-|TRBV18|TRBJ1-1
ASLIDRQNTEAF
>-|TRBV6-1|TRBJ1-2
ASSEGGNGYT
>-|TRBV18|TRBJ2-1
ASLEASSYNEQF
>-|TRBV5-6|TRBJ1-1
ASSLAFTEAF
>-|TRBV4-1|TRBJ1-2
ASSQGSNNNYGYT
>-|TRBV11-2|TRBJ1-2
ASSSSLGTQGYT
>TRBD1|TRBV2|TRBJ2-2
ARGTGVGTGELF